The entry below gives a single TCR beta chain sequence along with its context. This sample was taken from a study of blood T cell repertoires in COVID-19. The overall study: Sites across the United States, Italy and Spain contributed samples from acute and convalescent COVID-19. The cDNA or gDNA used as material had been derived from T cells, B-cell-depleted T cells, or PBMCs.

CDR1 MNHNY and CDR2 SVGAGI come from the germline V gene (reference sequence). This CDR3 has 15 amino acids. V gave up 5 bases and J gave up 6 bases; unmatched junction bases: 3. Under the authors' procedure: It was from reference gene primer amplification that nucleated cell counts were estimated. The table came from immunoSEQ multiplex PCR; TCRdb's copy has only in-frame clones and leaves some out. V and J calls and clone size are copied from that table; D and trimming were computed from the DNA. The sample holds around 120,000 clones; 90% are singletons and the top ten take 3.5% to 4%. Material for sequencing was peripheral blood. This TCR was recovered from a woman aged 60-70 years with COVID-19, enrolled during active disease. V usage is TRBV6-6 and J usage is TRBJ2-1; 14 bases are shared with TRBD2. The CDR3 spells CASSTGLAGVNEQFF. CDR3 sequence (DNA): TGTGCCAGCAGTACGGGACTAGCGGGGGTCAATGAGCAGTTCTTC.